This entry concerns a single TCR beta chain. What it binds is not known. This entry is derived from a study of T cell responses to AZD1222 COVID-19 vaccine. Samples with a second dose at about 4 or about 12 weeks were pooled together. Findings and caveats of the study: Unmutated variant regions are reportedly targeted by nearly half of spike-specific TCRs.

Sequenced by immunoSEQ multiplex PCR; TCRdb stores in-frame clones only, minus some. Seen here are 90,000 to 100,000 clones, around 87% observed once, and the top ten hold about an eighth. This TCR was sampled from an adult who received the AZD1222 COVID-19 vaccine. Sequencing was performed on peripheral blood, taken 28 days after the second AZD1222 dose.

This chain's CDR3 is CAWSVGTMNTEAFF. CDR3 bases: TGTGCCTGGAGTGTAGGAACCATGAACACTGAAGCTTTCTTT. This sequence joins TRBV30 and TRBJ1-1; D is unclear. The germline V gene has CDR1 GTSNPN and CDR2 SVGIG (reference sequence). The CDR3 runs 14 residues. Trimming shortened V by 0 bases and J by 0 bases, and 8 bases separated the two germline ends. The full variable domain, its missing parts supplied by reference TRBV30 and TRBJ1-1, is SQTIHQWPATLVQPVGSPLSLECTVEGTSNPNLYWYRQAAGRGLQLLFYSVGIGQISSEVPQNLSASRPQDRQFILSSKKLLLSDSGFYLCAWSVGTMNTEAFFGQGTRLTVV.